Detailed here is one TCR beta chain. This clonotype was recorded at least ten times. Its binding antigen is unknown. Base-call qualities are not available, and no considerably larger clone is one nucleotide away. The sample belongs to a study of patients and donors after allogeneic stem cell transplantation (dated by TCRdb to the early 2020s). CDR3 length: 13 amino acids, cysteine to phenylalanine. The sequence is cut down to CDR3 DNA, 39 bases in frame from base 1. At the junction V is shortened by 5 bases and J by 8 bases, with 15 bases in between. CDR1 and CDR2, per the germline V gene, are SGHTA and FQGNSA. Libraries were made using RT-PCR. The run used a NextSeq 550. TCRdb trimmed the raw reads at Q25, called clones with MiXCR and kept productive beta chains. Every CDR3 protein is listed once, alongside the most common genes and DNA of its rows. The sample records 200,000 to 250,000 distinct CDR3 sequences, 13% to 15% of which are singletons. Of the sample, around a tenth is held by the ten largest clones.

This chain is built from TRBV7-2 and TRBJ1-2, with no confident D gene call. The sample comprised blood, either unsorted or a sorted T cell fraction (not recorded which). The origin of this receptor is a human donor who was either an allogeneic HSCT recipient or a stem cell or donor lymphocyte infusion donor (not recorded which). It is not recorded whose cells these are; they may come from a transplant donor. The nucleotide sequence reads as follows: TGTGCCAGCAGCCTCGGATACGAAGAAGGCTACACCTTC. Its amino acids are CASSLGYEEGYTF.